This paragraph reports one T cell receptor (beta chain). Produced via immunoSEQ multiplex PCR; TCRdb's table is partial and in-frame only. This sample yields some 2,000,000 clones, of which approximately 94% are seen a single time; 0.9% to 1.3% belongs to the top ten. This entry belongs to a study of shared clonotypes between healthy human individuals. Naive-designated CD8 cells lacked CD45RO, were positively enriched for CCR7, and omitted terminally differentiated effector memory CD45RA+ cells. The length of the CDR3 is 18 residues. Germline lookup yields CDR1 SGHTA and CDR2 FQGNSA. The V gene lost 5 bases and the J gene lost 2 bases, with 23 bases spanning the gap.

Specimen: naive CD8+ T cells sorted from blood. V and J are TRBV7-2 and TRBJ2-3, with D tentatively TRBD1 (7 bases). This clonotype was sampled from a man aged 18-30 years in good health. CDR3 nucleotides: TGTGCCAGCAGCCGACTTGGAGGACAGGACTATTACACAGATACGCAGTATTTT. It encodes CASSRLGGQDYYTDTQYF.